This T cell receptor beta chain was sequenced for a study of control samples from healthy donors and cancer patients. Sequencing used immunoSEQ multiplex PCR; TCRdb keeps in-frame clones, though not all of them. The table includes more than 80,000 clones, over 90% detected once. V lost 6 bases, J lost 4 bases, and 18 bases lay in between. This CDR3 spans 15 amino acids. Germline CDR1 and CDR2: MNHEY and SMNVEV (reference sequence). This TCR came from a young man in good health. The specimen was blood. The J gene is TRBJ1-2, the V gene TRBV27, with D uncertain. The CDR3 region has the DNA TGTGCCAGCAGCCCTCGGACCGGTGAGGGCTATGGCTACACCTTC. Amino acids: CASSPRTGEGYGYTF.